One sample yielded the 9 T cell receptor beta chains listed below, sequenced in a study of blood T cell repertoires in COVID-19. Assay: immunoSEQ multiplex PCR; the TCRdb copy retains only in-frame clones and omits some. The table lists tens of thousands of clones, under 90% of them singletons. The source material was peripheral blood. These TCRs come from a woman in her 70s with acute or convalescent COVID-19.

The J gene is TRBJ1-5, the V gene TRBV27, with 12 bases that match TRBD1. The CDR3 spans 17 residues. Per germline, CDR1 MNHEY and CDR2 SMNVEV (reference sequence). Unmatched junction bases numbered 6, after V lost 4 bases and J lost 2 bases. The CDR3 DNA follows: TGTGCCAGCAGTTCCAGGGACAGGGGGCATGGCAATCAGCCCCAGCATTTT. Translating it yields CASSSRDRGHGNQPQHF.

Here the CDR3 reads CASSRQGAVTDTQYF. The DNA of the CDR3 is TGTGCCAGCAGTAGACAGGGGGCAGTCACAGATACGCAGTATTTT. This rearrangement joins TRBV2 to TRBJ2-3; TRBD1 matches at 10 bases. In germline, CDR1 is SNHLY, CDR2 FYNNEI. The CDR3 spans 15 residues. V dropped 5 bases and J dropped 2; count of bases not matched to a gene: 4.

This chain uses TRBV11-2 with TRBJ2-1; 11 nucleotides align to TRBD2. V was pared by 5 bases and J by 6 bases, with 9 bases of the junction left unmatched. CDR1 and CDR2 from the germline V gene are SGHAT and FQNNGV. The CDR3 has 16 residues. The CDR3 is CASSAIAGGPGNEQFF. The CDR3 DNA sequence: TGTGCCAGCAGCGCTATAGCGGGAGGGCCCGGCAATGAGCAGTTCTTC.

The chain recombines TRBV11-2 with TRBJ1-5, with no clear D. The V gene's germline CDR1 is SGHAT and CDR2 FQNNGV. Trimming pared 0 bases from V and 9 bases from J, leaving 9 bases between. The CDR3 has 13 amino acids. CDR3 DNA: TGTGCCAGCAGCTTAGAGTTCTCGGGGCCCCAGCATTTT. Residues: CASSLEFSGPQHF.

The V call is TRBV20-1, the J call TRBJ2-1, with D perhaps TRBD2 (5 bases). The ends were cut back, 3 bases at V and 12 bases at J, with 9 bases in the middle. Germline lookup yields CDR1 DFQATT and CDR2 SNEGSKA (reference sequence). This CDR3 is built from 10 residues. The CDR3 sequence: CSARLGRQFF. DNA of the CDR3: TGCAGTGCTAGGTTGGGGAGGCAGTTCTTC.

The chain carries TRBV6-4 and TRBJ2-3, with 8 bases identical to TRBD1. The V gene end was trimmed by 7 bases and the J gene end by 3 bases; junction bases not matched to a gene: 9. Germline V CDR1 and CDR2: MRHNA, SNTAGT. This CDR3 is built from 15 residues. The CDR3 DNA sequence: TGTGCCAGCACACAGGGGGGCGCCGGGACAGATACGCAGTATTTT. Residues: CASTQGGAGTDTQYF.

The V and J genes are TRBV6-5 and TRBJ2-5; 8 nucleotides line up with TRBD1. The germline V gene encodes CDR1 MNHEY and CDR2 SVGAGI. Trimming took 6 bases from V and 3 from J; bases not matched to a gene: 9. CDR3 size: 15 residues. The CDR3 DNA reads as TGTGCCAGCAGGGACAGGGACCCCGGCAAAGAGACCCAGTACTTC. Amino acids: CASRDRDPGKETQYF.

The V and J genes are TRBV19 and TRBJ1-6, with D possibly TRBD1 on 6 matching bases. There are 16 residues in the CDR3. V was clipped by 2 bases and J by 6 bases, with 14 bases between them. The germline V gene encodes CDR1 LNHDA and CDR2 SQIVND (reference sequence). Here the CDR3 reads CASSINGGRGNSPLHF. The CDR3 DNA reads TGTGCCAGTAGTATAAACGGGGGGCGAGGTAATTCACCCCTCCACTTT.

CDR3 sequence reads: CASSPITGIVGELFF. As DNA, the CDR3 is TGTGCCAGCAGCCCTATCACAGGGATAGTCGGGGAGCTGTTTTTT. The chain couples TRBV11-3 to TRBJ2-2; D is possibly TRBD1 (6 bases). This CDR3 region has 15 residues. Germline V gene sequence: CDR1 SGHNT, CDR2 YENEEA. The ends were cut back, 5 bases at V and 7 bases at J, with 17 bases in the middle.